The 14 T cell receptor beta chains given below trace back to one sample, sequenced in a study of T cell responses to AZD1222 COVID-19 vaccine. Assay: immunoSEQ multiplex PCR; the TCRdb copy retains only in-frame clones and omits some. The sample has some 48,000 clones, 70% to 90% seen once; the top ten hold around 7.3%. Here the sequenced sample was peripheral blood, taken 28 days after the second AZD1222 dose. The receptors derive from an adult who received the AZD1222 COVID-19 vaccine.

CDR3 amino acids: CASSSGLAGYNEQFF. The CDR3 bases are TGTGCCAGCAGCTCAGGACTAGCGGGTTACAATGAGCAGTTCTTC. The V gene is TRBV13, the J gene TRBJ2-1, with 11 positions matching TRBD2. In germline, CDR1 is PRHDT, CDR2 FYEKMQ (reference sequence). V gave up 4 bases and J gave up 4 bases; unmatched junction bases: 3. CDR3 length: 15 amino acids.

The chain couples TRBV9 to TRBJ1-4; D uncertain. Trimming pared 0 bases from V and 4 bases from J, leaving 7 bases between. The CDR3 extends over 14 amino acids. Germline V gene lookup returns CDR1 SGDLS and CDR2 YYNGEE. The CDR3 coding sequence is TGTGCCAGCAGCGTAGAGTTGAGTAATGAAAAACTGTTTTTT. As protein: CASSVELSNEKLFF.

The chain carries TRBV21-1 and TRBJ2-5; the table's D call, TRBD1, has no DNA check behind it. TRBV21-1 is a known pseudogene. The CDR3 totals 12 residues. CDR3 loop: CASPSGQETQYF. The CDR3 DNA reads as TGTGCCAGCCCGTCAGGCCAAGAGACCCAGTACTTC.

The chain links TRBV30 to TRBJ1-5, with D tentatively TRBD1 (6 bases). The CDR3 runs 15 residues. V gave up 1 base and J gave up 6 bases, with 16 bases separating them. Germline lookup yields CDR1 GTSNPN and CDR2 SVGIG (reference sequence). As DNA, the CDR3 is TGTGCCTGGAGTGCACAGGGAGGGTTTCGTCAGCCCCAGCATTTT. Amino acid sequence: CAWSAQGGFRQPQHF. Combining the CDR3 with reference TRBV30 and TRBJ1-5 gives the whole variable domain SQTIHQWPATLVQPVGSPLSLECTVEGTSNPNLYWYRQAAGRGLQLLFYSVGIGQISSEVPQNLSASRPQDRQFILSSKKLLLSDSGFYLCAWSAQGGFRQPQHFGDGTRLSIL.

The V gene is TRBV19, the J gene TRBJ1-1; no reliable D call. With 1 base removed from V and 7 bases from J, the gap between germline ends came to 7 bases. This CDR3 has 12 amino acids. In germline, CDR1 is LNHDA, CDR2 SQIVND (reference sequence). CDR3 sequence (DNA): TGTGCCAGTAGTATAGCGGTTGGTGAAGCTTTCTTT. It encodes CASSIAVGEAFF.

The rearrangement joins TRBV9 to TRBJ2-7; D unresolved. The CDR3 is 11 amino acids. Germline V gene sequence: CDR1 SGDLS, CDR2 YYNGEE. Trimming left V 0 bases short and J 6 bases short, with 4 bases between. The CDR3 is CASSVGGEQYF. The CDR3 DNA reads as TGTGCCAGCAGCGTAGGAGGCGAGCAGTACTTC.

This clone was picked up one time. This chain connects TRBV25-1 to TRBJ1-6; D is perhaps TRBD1 (6 bases). Germline CDR1 is MGHDK and CDR2 is SYGVNS. The CDR3 totals 15 residues. V dropped 6 bases and J dropped 6 bases, with 15 bases sitting between them. CDR3 sequence (DNA): TGTGCCAGCAGCGACTGGGGGGCGGTTAATTCACCCCTCCACTTT. This sequence encodes CASSDWGAVNSPLHF.

The rearrangement joins TRBV7-9 to TRBJ1-5, with D tentatively TRBD1 (5 bases). The CDR3 has 14 amino acids. CDR1 is SEHNR, CDR2 FQNEAQ, per germline (reference sequence). V was clipped by 5 bases and J by 3 bases, with 11 bases between them. The CDR3 DNA sequence: TGTGCCAGCAGCCTTGGAGGGGTCAATCAGCCCCAGCATTTT. Protein: CASSLGGVNQPQHF.

The V gene is TRBV18, the J gene TRBJ2-1; 10 bases line up with TRBD1. V shed 2 bases and J 5 bases; nucleotides not matched to a gene: 6. Germline lookup yields CDR1 KGHSH and CDR2 LQKENI. This CDR3 region has 16 residues. As DNA, the CDR3 is TGTGCCAGCTCACCATTCGGGACAGGGGATCACAATGAGCAGTTCTTC. Its translation: CASSPFGTGDHNEQFF.

The genes are TRBV28 and TRBJ2-3; TRBD1 might be the D (6 bases). Germline V CDR1 and CDR2: MDHEN, SYDVKM. With 3 bases removed from V and 0 bases from J, the gap between germline ends came to 7 bases. The CDR3 covers 14 residues. The CDR3 DNA sequence: TGTGCCAGCAGTTTTGGGGGCAGCACAGATACGCAGTATTTT. This translates into CASSFGGSTDTQYF.

The chain has TRBV4-1 and TRBJ2-1; D tentatively fits TRBD1 or TRBD2 (5 bases each). CDR3 size: 17 residues. Looked up from germline, CDR1 is MGHRA and CDR2 is YSYEKL. V lost 1 base, J lost 0 bases, and 13 bases lay in between. The CDR3 sequence is CASSQGGAPNSYNEQFF. The CDR3 bases are TGCGCCAGCAGCCAAGGAGGGGCCCCCAACTCCTACAATGAGCAGTTCTTC.

V usage is TRBV11-3 and J usage is TRBJ1-1; D may be TRBD1 (5 bases). The V and J ends lost 3 bases and 5 bases respectively, with 7 bases between them. Per germline, CDR1 SGHNT and CDR2 YENEEA. The CDR3 loop spans 12 amino acids. CDR3: CASSFSGTEAFF. CDR3 DNA sequence: TGTGCCAGCAGCTTCTCAGGGACTGAAGCTTTCTTT.

This clone has only a few counts. The chain links TRBV18 to TRBJ1-2; no definite D call. Germline V gene lookup returns CDR1 KGHSH and CDR2 LQKENI. CDR3 length equals 13 residues. V lost 3 bases, J lost 8 bases, and 13 bases lay in between. The CDR3: CASSPTEGGGYTF. CDR3 sequence (DNA): TGTGCCAGCTCACCCACAGAAGGAGGCGGCTACACCTTC.

V usage is TRBV5-4 and J usage is TRBJ2-5; TRBD1 or TRBD2 may be the D gene (5 bases each). This CDR3 comprises 14 residues. Germline V CDR1 and CDR2: SGHNT, YYREEE (reference sequence). The germline V and J ends were trimmed by 4 bases and 3 bases, with 13 bases remaining between them. For the CDR3, the DNA is TGTGCCAGCAGCATCCCCGGGGCCGAAGAGACCCAGTACTTC. Residues: CASSIPGAEETQYF.